The source of this T cell receptor beta chain is a study of blood T cell repertoires in COVID-19. In the original processing: It was from reference gene primer amplification that nucleated cell counts were estimated. TCRdb's copy holds only in-frame clones and misses some; the assay was immunoSEQ multiplex PCR. V, J and clone size are taken as reported in that table, and D and trimming were inferred from the DNA itself. The sample shows around 140,000 clones, approximately 90% of them seen only once. This CDR3 is built from 17 residues. Trimming shortened V by 0 bases and J by 5 bases, and 20 bases separated the two germline ends. Germline V CDR1 and CDR2: SGDLS, YYNGEE.

The chain recombines TRBV9 with TRBJ1-2; possible D gene TRBD1, 5 bases. This receptor was obtained from a woman in her 50s with active or convalescent COVID-19. Sequencing input: peripheral blood. The DNA of the CDR3 is TGTGCCAGCAGCGTAGGGGGCGGGACTGGCCTCCCTTATGGCTACACCTTC. Protein: CASSVGGGTGLPYGYTF. Full variable domain (remainder filled in from reference TRBV9 and TRBJ1-2): DSGVTQTPKHLITATGQRVTLRCSPRSGDLSVYWYQQSLDQGLQFLIQYYNGEERAKGNILERFSAQQFPDLHSELNLSSLELGDSALYFCASSVGGGTGLPYGYTFGSGTRLTVV.